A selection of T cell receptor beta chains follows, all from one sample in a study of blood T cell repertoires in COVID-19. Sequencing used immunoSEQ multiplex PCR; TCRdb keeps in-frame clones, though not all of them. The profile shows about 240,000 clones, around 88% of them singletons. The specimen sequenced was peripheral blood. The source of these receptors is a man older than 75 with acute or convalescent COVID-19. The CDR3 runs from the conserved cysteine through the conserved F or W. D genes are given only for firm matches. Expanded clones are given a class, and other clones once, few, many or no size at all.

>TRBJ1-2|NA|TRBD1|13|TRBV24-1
CATSDGQGTGYTF
TGTGCCACCAGTGATGGACAGGGGACCGGCTACACCTTC
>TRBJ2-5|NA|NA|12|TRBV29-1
CSVVSSQETQYF
TGCAGCGTTGTGTCTAGTCAAGAGACCCAGTACTTC
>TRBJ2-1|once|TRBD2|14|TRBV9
CASSVTTSGGTQFF
TGTGCCAGCAGCGTAACGACTAGCGGGGGGACGCAGTTCTTC
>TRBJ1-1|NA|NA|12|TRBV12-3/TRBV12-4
CASSLNRVEAFF
TGTGCCAGCAGTTTAAACAGGGTAGAAGCTTTCTTT
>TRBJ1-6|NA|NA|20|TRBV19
CASSTGAWGPSAIDNSPLHF
TGTGCCAGTAGTACAGGCGCTTGGGGCCCCTCCGCGATCGATAATTCACCCCTCCACTTT
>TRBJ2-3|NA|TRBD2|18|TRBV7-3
CASSLFTSGGGGTDTQYF
TGTGCCAGCAGCTTGTTCACTAGCGGGGGAGGAGGCACAGATACGCAGTATTTT
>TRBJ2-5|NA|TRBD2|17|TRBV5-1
CASSRAGTTLLEETQYF
TGCGCCAGCAGCCGGGCTGGGACTACCCTCCTAGAAGAGACCCAGTACTTC
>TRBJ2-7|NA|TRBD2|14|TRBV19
CASSISGRTYEQYF
TGTGCCAGTAGTATCAGCGGGAGGACCTACGAGCAGTACTTC
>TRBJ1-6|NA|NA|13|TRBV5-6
CASSLVGASPLHF
TGTGCCAGCAGCTTGGTAGGGGCTTCACCCCTCCACTTT
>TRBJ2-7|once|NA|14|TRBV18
CASSPPWPSYEQYF
TGTGCCAGCTCACCACCGTGGCCTTCCTACGAGCAGTACTTC
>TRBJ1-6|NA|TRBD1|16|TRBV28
CASSFPRGQGGTPLHF
TGTGCCAGCAGTTTCCCTAGGGGACAGGGGGGGACACCCCTCCACTTT
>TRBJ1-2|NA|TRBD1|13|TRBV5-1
CASRPGQGLGYTF
TGCGCCAGCAGGCCTGGACAGGGCCTTGGCTACACCTTC
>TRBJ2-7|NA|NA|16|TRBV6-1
CASSEGGGHSSYEQYF
TGTGCCAGCAGTGAAGGCGGCGGCCATAGCTCCTACGAGCAGTACTTC
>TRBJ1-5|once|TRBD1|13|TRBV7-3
CASSADRGYPQHF
TGTGCCAGCAGCGCGGACAGGGGGTATCCCCAGCATTTT
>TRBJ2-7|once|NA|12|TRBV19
CASRESDYEQYF
TGTGCCAGCCGGGAGTCGGACTACGAGCAGTACTTC
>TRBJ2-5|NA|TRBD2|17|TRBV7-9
CASSTPGSGRYQETQYF
TGTGCCAGCAGCACCCCTGGGAGCGGGAGGTACCAAGAGACCCAGTACTTC
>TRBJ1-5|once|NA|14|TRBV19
CASSIVGGPQPQHF
TGTGCCAGTAGTATAGTGGGGGGTCCTCAGCCCCAGCATTTT
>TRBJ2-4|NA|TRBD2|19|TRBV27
CASSSGLAGDSPYKNIQYF
TGTGCCAGCAGTTCGGGACTAGCGGGAGACTCCCCCTACAAAAACATTCAGTACTTC
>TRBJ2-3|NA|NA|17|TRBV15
CATSRGGGGGSTDTQYF
TGTGCCACCAGCAGAGGAGGGGGGGGTGGCAGCACAGATACGCAGTATTTT
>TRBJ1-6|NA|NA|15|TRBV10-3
CATDGIGLRNSPLHF
TGTGCCACCGACGGGATTGGACTCCGAAATTCACCCCTCCACTTT
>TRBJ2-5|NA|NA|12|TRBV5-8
CASSFYWETQYF
TGTGCCAGCAGCTTTTACTGGGAGACCCAGTACTTC
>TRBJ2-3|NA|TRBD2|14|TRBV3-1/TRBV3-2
CASDAGGGADTQYF
TGTGCCAGCGACGCGGGGGGCGGGGCAGATACGCAGTATTTT
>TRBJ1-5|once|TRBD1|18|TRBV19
CASSLGQGFKLVDQPQHF
TGTGCCAGTAGTTTGGGACAGGGGTTTAAGCTAGTGGATCAGCCCCAGCATTTT
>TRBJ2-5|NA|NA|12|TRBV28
CASSLRGKTQYF
TGTGCCAGCAGTTTAAGGGGAAAGACCCAGTACTTC
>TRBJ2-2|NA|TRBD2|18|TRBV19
CASSHRGLAGVNTGELFF
TGTGCCAGTAGTCATCGGGGACTAGCGGGGGTTAACACCGGGGAGCTGTTTTTT
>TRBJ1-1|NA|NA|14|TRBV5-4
CASSQGSSNTEAFF
TGTGCCAGCTCCCAGGGGAGTTCGAACACTGAAGCTTTCTTT
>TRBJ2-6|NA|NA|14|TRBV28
CASSFRPGANVLTF
TGTGCCAGCAGCTTCAGGCCAGGGGCCAACGTCCTGACTTTC
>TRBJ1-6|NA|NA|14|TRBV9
CASSLEVMNSPLHF
TGTGCCAGCAGCTTGGAGGTGATGAATTCACCCCTCCACTTT
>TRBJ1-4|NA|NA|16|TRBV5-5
CASTALGRTGNEKLFF
TGTGCCAGCACCGCCCTAGGGAGGACGGGTAATGAAAAACTGTTTTTT
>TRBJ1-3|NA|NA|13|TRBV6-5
CATTRASGNTIYF
TGTGCCACAACCAGGGCCTCTGGAAACACCATATATTTT
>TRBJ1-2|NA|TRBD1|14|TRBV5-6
CASSFSRGRPGYTF
TGTGCCAGCAGCTTCTCCAGGGGGCGACCTGGCTACACCTTC
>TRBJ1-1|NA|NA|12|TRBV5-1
CASSAGVSEAFF
TGCGCCAGCAGCGCAGGGGTTTCTGAAGCTTTCTTT
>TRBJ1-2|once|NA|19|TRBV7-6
CASSLFIKGPRQNRHGYTF
TGTGCCAGCAGCTTATTCATAAAAGGGCCGAGACAGAACCGACATGGCTACACCTTC
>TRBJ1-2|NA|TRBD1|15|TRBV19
CASSPDQGGRRGYTF
TGTGCCAGTAGTCCCGACCAGGGGGGCCGCCGAGGCTACACCTTC
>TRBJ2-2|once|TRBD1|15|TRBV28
CASSSGGARPGELFF
TGTGCCAGCAGCTCAGGGGGCGCGAGGCCTGGGGAGCTGTTTTTT
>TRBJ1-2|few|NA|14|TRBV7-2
CASRRGGSNYGYTF
TGTGCCAGCAGAAGAGGAGGCAGCAACTATGGCTACACCTTC
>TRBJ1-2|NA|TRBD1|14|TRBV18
CASSPGTGAYGYTF
TGTGCCAGCTCACCAGGGACAGGTGCCTATGGCTACACCTTC